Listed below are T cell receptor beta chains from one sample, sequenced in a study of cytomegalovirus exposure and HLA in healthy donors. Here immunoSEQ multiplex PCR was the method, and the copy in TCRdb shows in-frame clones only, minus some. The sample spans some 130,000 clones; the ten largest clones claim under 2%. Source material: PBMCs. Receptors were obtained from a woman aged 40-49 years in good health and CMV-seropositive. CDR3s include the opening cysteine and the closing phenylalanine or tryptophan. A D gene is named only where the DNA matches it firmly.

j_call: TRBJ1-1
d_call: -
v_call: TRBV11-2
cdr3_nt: TGTGCCAGCAGCTTCACCCCAGGTAGGACTGAAGCTTTCTTT
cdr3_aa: CASSFTPGRTEAFF

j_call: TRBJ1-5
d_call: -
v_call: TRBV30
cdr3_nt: TGTGCCTGGAAAGGCGGTGGGCCCCAGCATTTT
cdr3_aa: CAWKGGGPQHF

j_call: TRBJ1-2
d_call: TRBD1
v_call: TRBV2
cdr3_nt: TGTGCCACCGTCGCACCCTCAGGGGGCGGAGGTAACTATGGCTACACCTTC
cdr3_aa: CATVAPSGGGGNYGYTF

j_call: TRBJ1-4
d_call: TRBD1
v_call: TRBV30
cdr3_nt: TGTGCCTGGGAGAGGGGACAGAGTAATGAAAAACTGTTTTTT
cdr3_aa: CAWERGQSNEKLFF

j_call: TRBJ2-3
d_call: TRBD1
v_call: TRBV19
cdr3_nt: TGTGCCAGTAGCGACAGGGGTCTCACAGATACGCAGTATTTT
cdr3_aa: CASSDRGLTDTQYF

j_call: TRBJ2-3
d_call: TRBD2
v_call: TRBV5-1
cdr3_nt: TGCGCCAGCAGCTTGCCGTTGCGGGGGGCCACAGATACGCAGTATTTT
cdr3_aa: CASSLPLRGATDTQYF

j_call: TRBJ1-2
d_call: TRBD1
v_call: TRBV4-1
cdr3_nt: TGCGCCAGCAGCCATACGGGACAGGGACTCTCATATGGCTACACCTTC
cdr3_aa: CASSHTGQGLSYGYTF

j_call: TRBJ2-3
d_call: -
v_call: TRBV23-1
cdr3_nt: TGCGCCAGCAAGCGGCATACGCAGTATTTT
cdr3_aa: CASKRHTQYF

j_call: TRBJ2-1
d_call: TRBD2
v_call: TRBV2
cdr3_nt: TGTGCCAGCAGGGGGACTAGCGGGAGAGCGGGTGAGCAGTTCTTC
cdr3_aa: CASRGTSGRAGEQFF

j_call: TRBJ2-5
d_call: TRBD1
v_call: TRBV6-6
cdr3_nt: TGTGCCAGCAGCTCCGGGACAGAAGAGACCCAGTACTTC
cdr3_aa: CASSSGTEETQYF

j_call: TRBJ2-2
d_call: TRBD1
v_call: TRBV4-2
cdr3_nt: TGTGCCAGCAGCCCAGGACAGGGGGCGCAAGCCGGGGAGCTGTTTTTT
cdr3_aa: CASSPGQGAQAGELFF

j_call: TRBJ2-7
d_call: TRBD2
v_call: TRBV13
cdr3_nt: TGTGCCAGCAGCTCCCGGACTAGCGGGATTCCCTCCTACGAGCAGTACTTC
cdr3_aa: CASSSRTSGIPSYEQYF

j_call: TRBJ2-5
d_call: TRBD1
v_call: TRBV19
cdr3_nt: TGTGCCAGTAGTTACAGGGGAGAGACCCAGTACTTC
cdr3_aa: CASSYRGETQYF

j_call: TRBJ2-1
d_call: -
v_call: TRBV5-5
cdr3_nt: TGTGCCAGCAGCTTGTTACAGAGCAATGAGCAGTTCTTC
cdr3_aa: CASSLLQSNEQFF

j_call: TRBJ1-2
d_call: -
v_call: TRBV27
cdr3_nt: TGTGCCAGCAGTTTCGGGGGGCGAGGCTATGGCTACACCTTC
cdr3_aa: CASSFGGRGYGYTF

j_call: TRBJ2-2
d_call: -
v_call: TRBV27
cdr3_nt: TGTGCCAGCAGTTTAGGAGGGCGGGAGCTGTTTTTT
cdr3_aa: CASSLGGRELFF